The present T cell receptor beta chain was sequenced within a study of T-cell reconstitution after alpha-beta-depleted transplantation in children. The CDR3 has 15 residues. From germline, CDR1 is MGHRA and CDR2 YSYEKL. The V and J ends lost 4 bases and 1 base respectively, with 14 bases between them. For TCRbeta, the library was prepared with unique molecular identifiers. Using its own MiXCR run on the PCR reads, TCRdb lists one record per CDR3 protein. The table records hundreds of thousands of distinct CDR3 sequences, around 12% of them present only once. This clonotype has more than one count but fewer than ten. Its cognate antigen is unknown. General observations from the study: As was reported, about two months after transplant, alpha-beta T cells came from several hundred expanded graft clones. Fresh T-cell production supplied most of the T-cell counts and diversity seen one year after transplant.

The chain has TRBV4-1 and TRBJ2-7, with TRBD1 as a possible D gene (6 bases). This specimen consisted of PBMCs, obtained before TCRalphabeta/CD19-depleted stem cell transplant. The clonotype was recovered from a girl aged 2 to 9 with congenital amegakaryocytic thrombocytopenia, due to receive a stem cell transplant. The CDR3 region has the DNA TGCGCCAGCAGCCCAGTTACTCAGGGGTCCTACGAGCAGTACTTC. It encodes CASSPVTQGSYEQYF.